Listed below are T cell receptor beta chains from one sample, sequenced in a study of regulatory T cells in long-lasting Graves disease. Each CDR3 protein gets one entry after TCRdb re-called the multiplex PCR reads with MiXCR. This table has 400,000 to 500,000 distinct CDR3 sequences, roughly 15% appearing once. The sample also formed part of further work on T cells in Graves' hyperthyroidism and ophthalmopathy.

The source material was peripheral blood mononuclear cells (PBMCs), sampled at new diagnosis, from a patient treated with antithyroid drugs. These TCRs come from a woman in her thirties or forties with Graves disease. Each CDR3 is given without its conserved first and last residue. Each record gives: J gene, clone size, V gene, CDR3 protein. Clone size is not always given. Where it is, it says once, few, many or a class for expanded clones.

TRBJ2-1,once,TRBV6-2/TRBV6-3,ASSYGQGDGEQF
TRBJ2-3,few,TRBV30,AWQPGTGESTDTQY
TRBJ2-7,many,TRBV4-1,ASSQEGTSYVEQY
TRBJ2-5,many,TRBV10-1,ASSESGRKETQY
TRBJ2-5,many,TRBV6-1,ASSPWTSGEETQY
TRBJ2-7,few,TRBV4-3,ASSQVAGTTTYEQY
TRBJ2-3,many,TRBV7-2,ASSLASGNTDTQY
TRBJ2-5,many,TRBV7-6,ASSLATGTGWRKETQY
TRBJ2-7,many,TRBV20-1,SAMTSGYEQY
TRBJ2-3,many,TRBV11-2,ASSFKPSGIWADTQY
TRBJ2-2,many,TRBV11-2,AEGPGTGELF
TRBJ1-1,many,TRBV5-1,ASSPNVMNTEAF
TRBJ2-5,many,TRBV15,ATSRRAQETQY
TRBJ1-5,.,TRBV20-1,SATLAADNQPQH
TRBJ1-3,many,TRBV12-3/TRBV12-4,ASSPPAGSGNTIY
TRBJ2-1,many,TRBV10-3,AISESTSGGGYNEQF
TRBJ2-1,many,TRBV7-3,ASSPQGYNEQF
TRBJ2-7,.,TRBV10-3,AIRAQAGHYEQY
TRBJ1-1,few,TRBV12-3/TRBV12-4,ASSQHIRPGTGMNTEAF
TRBJ2-1,.,TRBV24-1,ATSPRFSNEQF
TRBJ2-3,many,TRBV11-3,ASSLSTGGAPRDTQY
TRBJ2-7,.,TRBV2,ASNPYEQY
TRBJ2-5,many,TRBV3-1,ASSQRGAGVVETQY
TRBJ2-3,.,TRBV4-1,ASSQWASGNQADTQY
TRBJ2-1,few,TRBV18,ASSPPSTDYNEQF
TRBJ2-5,many,TRBV2,ASSEMGWETQY
TRBJ2-7,many,TRBV7-6,ASSLGGAAVEQY
TRBJ1-1,many,TRBV2,ASRDRVMNTEAF
TRBJ2-1,.,TRBV6-1,ASRSPWDYRRNNEQF
TRBJ2-1,.,TRBV4-3,ASSPSSRGTIYNEQF
TRBJ1-5,few,TRBV28,ASSLRIRGSNQPQH
TRBJ2-4,.,TRBV19,ASHPRQRTIQY
TRBJ1-5,.,TRBV24-1,ATSDAGTGYNQPQH
TRBJ2-1,.,TRBV5-4,ASSPPQDRRRNEQF
TRBJ2-5,many,TRBV28,ASSLFSGEGETQY
TRBJ2-1,.,TRBV28,ASSFRRLAGGEQF
TRBJ2-7,many,TRBV4-2,ASSPSGGSSYEQY
TRBJ2-2,.,TRBV5-6,ASSPGQGGNTGELF
TRBJ2-3,few,TRBV30,AWSALTGGPDTQY
TRBJ2-7,many,TRBV14,ASSQYRVQSYEQY
TRBJ1-6,.,TRBV3-1,ASSQGEGLVYNSPLH
TRBJ2-1,many,TRBV28,ASTPGGASGRNEQF
TRBJ2-7,many,TRBV28,ASSSRQADSYEQY
TRBJ2-3,many,TRBV7-2,ASSLVWDTDTQY
TRBJ2-1,.,TRBV3-1,ASSAPRTGGSNEQF
TRBJ2-7,.,TRBV5-1,AGSLEASGSVGEQY
TRBJ1-2,many,TRBV7-9,ASSLSFRGRYYGYT
TRBJ2-2,.,TRBV9,ASSVVASGTGELF